The 28 T cell receptor beta chains below were found in one sample sequenced in a study of cytomegalovirus exposure and HLA in healthy donors. The primer mix had 60 Vbeta and 13 Jbeta primers. Assay used: immunoSEQ multiplex PCR; TCRdb lists only in-frame clones, some missing. The sample contains 150,000 to 200,000 clones, about 9% of which appear only once. The sequencing sample was made of PBMCs. These receptor sequences come from a young woman in good health and CMV-seropositive.

This clone was seen a few times. V gene TRBV5-1 combines with J gene TRBJ1-1; possibly TRBD1 for D (5 bases). V lost 1 base, J lost 5 bases, and 9 bases lay in between. Germline-derived CDR1 and CDR2 are SGHRS and YFSETQ. This CDR3 is built from 13 residues. CDR3 nucleotides: TGCGCCAGCAGCTTGTTGGGGGGGACTGAAGCTTTCTTT. Translation gives CASSLLGGTEAFF. Combining the CDR3 with reference TRBV5-1 and TRBJ1-1 gives the whole variable domain KAGVTQTPRYLIKTRGQQVTLSCSPISGHRSVSWYQQTPGQGLQFLFEYFSETQRNKGNFPGRFSGRQFSNSRSEMNVSTLELGDSALYLCASSLLGGTEAFFGQGTRLTVV.

The rearrangement links TRBV5-4 to TRBJ2-3; 8 bases line up with TRBD1. The CDR3 runs 15 residues. Germline V gives CDR1 SGHNT, CDR2 YYREEE (reference sequence). V shed 2 bases, J shed 4 bases, and the junction held 6 bases outside the gene matches. The CDR3 loop is CASSLPGQDADTQYF. The CDR3 coding sequence is TGTGCCAGCAGCTTACCGGGACAGGACGCAGATACGCAGTATTTT.

The rearrangement uses TRBV6-1 and TRBJ1-2; D is unclear. The CDR3 sequence is 12 residues long. V was shortened by 6 bases and J by 7 bases, with 12 bases between the two germline ends. Germline V CDR1 and CDR2: MNHNS, SASEGT. The CDR3 reads CASREPGVGYTF. CDR3 sequence (DNA): TGTGCCAGCAGGGAACCCGGGGTTGGCTACACCTTC.

This clone turned up a few times. The chain recombines TRBV30 with TRBJ1-2; 8 nucleotides line up with TRBD1. The germline CDR1 and CDR2 sequences are GTSNPN and SVGIG (reference sequence). This CDR3 comprises 17 residues. The trim removed 4 bases at V and 7 bases at J, leaving 20 bases unmatched. The CDR3 is CAWNEDTETGVDGGYTF. The CDR3 region has the DNA TGTGCCTGGAACGAGGATACTGAGACAGGGGTCGACGGTGGCTACACCTTC.

In regard to this clone: The sample has other DNA sequences that encode this CDR3 too. V is TRBV6-5 and J is TRBJ1-5; TRBD1 aligns across 8 bases. Germline-derived CDR1 and CDR2 are MNHEY and SVGAGI. The ends lost 5 bases at V and 4 bases at J; junction bases unmatched: 4. This CDR3 region has 14 residues. CDR3 sequence: CASSRGQGNQPQHF. The CDR3 DNA reads as TGTGCCAGCAGTCGAGGACAGGGAAATCAGCCCCAGCATTTT.

This clone was seen a few times. The chain recombines TRBV7-8 with TRBJ2-1, with 10 bases aligning to TRBD2. This CDR3 spans 13 amino acids. Germline V CDR1 and CDR2: SGHVS, FQNEAQ. J lost 9 bases, V lost 5 bases, and 4 bases had no gene match. The CDR3 reads CASSLGLAVEQFF. The CDR3 DNA is TGTGCCAGCAGCCTCGGACTAGCGGTTGAGCAGTTCTTC.

This clone was detected only a few times. The chain uses TRBV6-1 and TRBJ2-3, with TRBD2 identical over 8 bases. With V trimmed by 5 bases and J by 5 bases, 6 bases remained unmatched. This CDR3 spans 14 amino acids. CDR1 MNHNS and CDR2 SASEGT come from the germline V gene. CDR3 DNA sequence: TGTGCCAGCAGTACCTTAGGGACTAGAGATACGCAGTATTTT. It translates to CASSTLGTRDTQYF.

CDR3 in DNA: TGTGCCAGCAGTCCCAGGGGGGACACGGGAAACACCATATATTTT. Protein: CASSPRGDTGNTIYF. The rearrangement uses TRBV6-5 and TRBJ1-3, with 7 bases that match TRBD1. The CDR3 has 15 amino acids. Trimming at V came to 5 bases and at J to 4 bases, leaving 8 bases not matched to a gene. CDR1 and CDR2 (germline): MNHEY, SVGAGI.

The genes are TRBV28 and TRBJ2-3, with D unclear. V was pared by 7 bases and J by 3 bases, with 5 bases between. CDR3 length: 11 residues. Germline-derived CDR1 and CDR2 are MDHEN and SYDVKM. Written as DNA, the CDR3 is TGTGCCAGCAAACTGACAGATACGCAGTATTTT. This codes for CASKLTDTQYF. Full variable domain (missing parts from reference TRBV28 and TRBJ2-3): DVKVTQSSRYLVKRTGEKVFLECVQDMDHENMFWYRQDPGLGLRLIYFSYDVKMKEKGDIPEGYSVSREKKERFSLILESASTNQTSMYLCASKLTDTQYFGPGTRLTVL.

The rearrangement joins TRBV7-3 to TRBJ2-5; the D is unclear. This CDR3 contains 13 residues. Germline V gives CDR1 SGHTA, CDR2 FQGTGA. The ends were cut back, 5 bases at V and 0 bases at J, with 7 bases in the middle. CDR3 sequence reads: CASSPRYQETQYF. In DNA, the CDR3 is TGTGCCAGCAGCCCCCGGTACCAAGAGACCCAGTACTTC.

This clone was detected only a few times. V and J are TRBV9 and TRBJ1-1; 12 nucleotides align to TRBD1. Germline CDR1 reads SGDLS; CDR2 reads YYNGEE. V lost 2 bases to trimming and J lost 4 bases; unmatched junction nucleotides: 3. This CDR3 spans 15 amino acids. CDR3 DNA: TGTGCCAGCAGCGTGCGGGGACAGGGGGCCACTGAAGCTTTCTTT. Amino acid sequence: CASSVRGQGATEAFF.

This clone was detected only a few times. The CDR3 loop is CASRGQALDEKLFF. The CDR3 DNA follows: TGTGCCAGCAGAGGACAGGCGTTAGATGAAAAACTGTTTTTT. The rearrangement joins TRBV2 to TRBJ1-4; 7 bases are a match to TRBD1. The germline V gene encodes CDR1 SNHLY and CDR2 FYNNEI. With V trimmed by 6 bases and J by 6 bases, 7 bases remained unmatched. This CDR3 region has 14 residues. The whole variable domain, remainder taken from reference TRBV2 and TRBJ1-4, is EPEVTQTPSHQVTQMGQEVILRCVPISNHLYFYWYRQILGQKVEFLVSFYNNEISEKSEIFDDQFSVERPDGSNFTLKIRSTKLEDSAMYFCASRGQALDEKLFFGSGTQLSVL.

In its sample, this clone was seen a few times. The rearrangement joins TRBV9 to TRBJ1-1, with D perhaps matching TRBD1 (5 bases). V was shortened by 3 bases and J by 11 bases, with 8 bases between the two germline ends. The CDR3 loop spans 10 amino acids. Germline V gives CDR1 SGDLS, CDR2 YYNGEE. The CDR3 DNA reads as TGTGCCAGCAGCGAAGGGGTGGCTTTCTTT. Protein: CASSEGVAFF.

The chain combines TRBV10-3 with TRBJ1-6, with TRBD1 matching 7 bases. The V segment lost 10 bases and the J segment 5 bases; nucleotides outside the gene matches: 14. The CDR3 is 16 residues long. Per germline, CDR1 ENHRY and CDR2 SYGVKD. The CDR3 spells CATQDRDSSNNSPLHF. The CDR3 nucleotides are TGTGCCACCCAAGACAGGGATTCTTCGAATAATTCACCCCTCCACTTT.

This clone has a handful of counts. The rearrangement joins TRBV4-1 to TRBJ2-3, with 8 bases identical to TRBD1. CDR3 length equals 15 residues. Trimming removed 1 base from V and 6 bases from J; junction bases left unmatched: 6. CDR1 and CDR2 (germline): MGHRA, YSYEKL. The CDR3 DNA reads TGCGCCAGCAGCCAAGGGACAGGGTATATTGATACGCAGTATTTT. Translation: CASSQGTGYIDTQYF.

The chain couples TRBV7-9 to TRBJ1-1; D ambiguous. The germline V gene encodes CDR1 SEHNR and CDR2 FQNEAQ (reference sequence). V was cut by 5 bases and J by 5 bases, with 18 bases left in between. This CDR3 contains 15 residues. CDR3: CASSPWEGGGTEAFF. The CDR3 DNA reads as TGTGCCAGCAGCCCCTGGGAGGGTGGAGGGACTGAAGCTTTCTTT.

This CDR3 is CASRDEPGGQPQHF. The CDR3 DNA reads TGTGCCAGCAGGGACGAGCCGGGGGGGCAGCCCCAGCATTTT. This chain joins TRBV7-8 and TRBJ1-5; a possible D gene is TRBD1 (5 bases). Germline assignment: CDR1 SGHVS and CDR2 FQNEAQ. The CDR3 extends over 14 amino acids. The ends were cut back, 6 bases at V and 7 bases at J, with 16 bases in the middle.

The chain is built from TRBV5-1 and TRBJ1-3; D is ambiguous. CDR1 is SGHRS and CDR2 is YFSETQ in the germline V gene. The CDR3 is 15 residues long. V was shortened by 3 bases and J by 10 bases, with 20 bases between the two germline ends. CDR3 coding DNA: TGCGCCAGCAGCTCGGAGGCGCTAGGCCCACAAACCATATATTTT. Translation: CASSSEALGPQTIYF.

The rearrangement joins TRBV15 to TRBJ2-5; 9 bases fit TRBD2. The CDR3 runs to 13 residues. Germline loops: CDR1 LNHNV, CDR2 YYDKDF (reference sequence). Trimming cost V 9 bases and J 5 bases; bases outside gene matches: 7. CDR3 sequence: CATAGGPAETQYF. The CDR3 nucleotides read TGTGCCACGGCGGGAGGGCCAGCCGAGACCCAGTACTTC.

Only a few counts were recorded for this clone. This chain uses TRBV6-5 with TRBJ2-7, with 9 bases aligning to TRBD1. The CDR3 spans 14 residues. V shed 4 bases and J 4 bases; nucleotides not matched to a gene: 5. CDR1 and CDR2 from the germline V gene are MNHEY and SVGAGI. The CDR3 loop is CASSSGQGPYEQYF. CDR3 coding DNA: TGTGCCAGCAGTTCGGGACAGGGCCCTTACGAGCAGTACTTC.

The genes are TRBV5-1 and TRBJ2-5; 8 bases are a match to TRBD2. V gave up 0 bases and J gave up 6 bases; unmatched junction bases: 10. This CDR3 region has 16 residues. Germline assignment: CDR1 SGHRS and CDR2 YFSETQ. CDR3 region: CASSLVLAGGGKTQYF. In DNA form, the CDR3 reads TGCGCCAGCAGCTTGGTACTCGCGGGAGGAGGGAAGACCCAGTACTTC.

This clone appeared a few times. A read error may account for a junction end that differs from germline. This chain uses TRBV6-1 with TRBJ1-2, with D unclear. This CDR3 is built from 11 residues. Germline lookup yields CDR1 MNHNS and CDR2 SASEGT. The CDR3 DNA is TGTGCCAGCATTAGAAGGAGTCACCCCTTCTTC. Its translation is CASIRRSHPFF.

This clone was seen only a few times. This chain joins TRBV5-1 and TRBJ2-1; unclear D gene. The CDR3 sequence is 14 residues long. V lost 1 base and J 3 bases, leaving 8 bases between the germline ends. In germline, CDR1 is SGHRS, CDR2 YFSETQ. CDR3 in DNA: TGCGCCAGCAGCTTGAACGGTGTCTACAATGAGCAGTTCTTC. Protein: CASSLNGVYNEQFF.

This clone was counted only a few times. The chain links TRBV30 to TRBJ1-2, with TRBD1 identical over 10 bases. Per the germline V gene, CDR1 is GTSNPN and CDR2 is SVGIG (reference sequence). The J segment lost 4 bases and the V segment lost 8 bases, leaving 7 bases of the junction unmatched. This CDR3 has 13 residues. The CDR3 reads CAGTGAHLYGYTF. CDR3 DNA: TGTGCCGGGACAGGGGCGCACCTCTATGGCTACACCTTC.

A few counts support this clone. The CDR3 region is CASGEGTEAFF. Written as DNA, the CDR3 is TGTGCTAGTGGGGAGGGCACTGAAGCTTTCTTT. J is TRBJ1-1 and V is TRBV12-5; D is undetermined. The CDR3 contains 11 residues. The ends were cut back, 6 bases at V and 4 bases at J, with 6 bases in the middle. Germline V CDR1 and CDR2: LGHNT, FRNRAP.

The chain uses TRBV4-2 and TRBJ1-2, with 8 positions matching TRBD1. The V gene's germline CDR1 is LGHNA and CDR2 YNFKEQ. The CDR3 runs to 15 residues. V gave up 1 base and J gave up 3 bases; unmatched junction bases: 4. The CDR3 DNA is TGTGCCAGCAGCCAAGGGGGGACAGGAGACTATGGCTACACCTTC. This sequence encodes CASSQGGTGDYGYTF.

This clone was detected only a few times. The V call is TRBV2, the J call TRBJ1-4; possibly TRBD1 for D (5 bases). The V end lost 1 base, the J end lost 4 bases, and 10 bases lay between the germline ends. Germline V gene data show CDR1 as SNHLY and CDR2 as FYNNEI. The CDR3 consists of 15 residues. In DNA form, the CDR3 reads TGTGCCAGCAGTGAAGACCCAGGGATTAATGAAAAACTGTTTTTT. Protein product: CASSEDPGINEKLFF.

In this sample, this clone turned up a few times. V is TRBV7-9 and J is TRBJ1-1; a weak D match, TRBD1 (6 bases). V shed 3 bases and J shed 5 bases, with 10 bases lying between them. The CDR3 runs to 13 residues. Germline lookup yields CDR1 SEHNR and CDR2 FQNEAQ (reference sequence). CDR3 DNA sequence: TGTGCCAGCAGCTTTAGCAGGGGAACTGAAGCTTTCTTT. This sequence encodes CASSFSRGTEAFF.